Below, one TCR beta chain is given with its context. Its antigen is not known. CDR3 size: 15 residues. V was clipped by 6 bases and J by 9 bases; unmatched bases: 9. Germline assignment: CDR1 SGHRS and CDR2 YFSETQ. The sample originates from a study of cytomegalovirus exposure and HLA in healthy donors. Regarding the study as a whole: For TCR beta chains, V- and J-gene trimming was later linked to a missense DCLRE1C variant. Across HLA loci, a later analysis found differing TCR association rates, with DRB1 most and HLA-C fewest. Common viral pathogens were later found to be apparently linked to several of the most significant clusters. Earlier findings revealed that most TCR beta V segments proved productive either about 87% or about 30% of the time.

The PCR ran on 60 Vbeta and 13 Jbeta primers. TCRdb keeps only in-frame clones here, not all; method: immunoSEQ multiplex PCR. The data contain around 150,000 clones, over 75% of them seen just once; the ten biggest clones take up 2% to 2.5%. The clonotype comes from a man aged 50 to 60 in good health and CMV-seronegative. The material sequenced was PBMCs. The genes are TRBV5-1 and TRBJ2-1; 13 positions agree with TRBD2. This chain's CDR3 is CASTGLAGAVGEQFF. The CDR3, as DNA: TGCGCCAGCACCGGACTAGCGGGAGCTGTAGGTGAGCAGTTCTTC.